One and the same sample provided the 13 T cell receptor beta chains below, sequenced in a study of regulatory T cells in long-lasting Graves disease. CDR3 regions were amplified by Arm-PCR using iRepertoire HTBI primers to build TCR beta libraries. Each CDR3 protein gets one entry after TCRdb re-called the multiplex PCR reads with MiXCR. The table records 650,000 to 700,000 distinct CDR3 sequences, about 32% of them present only once. Time point defined: persistent/refractory GD, antithyroid drugs over 5 years with positive TRAb. Extracted PBMC RNA gave rise to the TCR library. The specimen comprised peripheral blood mononuclear cells (PBMCs), sampled when the disease was refractory, from a patient treated with antithyroid drugs. The receptor source for this set is a female donor with Graves disease.

This chain uses TRBV6-1 with TRBJ2-7; D unclear. Germline V lookup: CDR1 MNHNS, CDR2 SASEGT. This CDR3 is built from 14 residues. V dropped 4 bases and J dropped 0 bases, with 10 bases sitting between them. The CDR3 region has the DNA TGTGCCAGCAGTGGTAACACCTTCTCCTACGAGCAGTACTTC. Its translation is CASSGNTFSYEQYF.

This rearrangement joins TRBV7-9 to TRBJ1-4; D is uncertain. V gave up 5 bases and J gave up 8 bases, with 18 bases separating them. Germline V gene sequence: CDR1 SEHNR, CDR2 FQNEAQ (reference sequence). This CDR3 region has 15 residues. CDR3 amino acids: CASSPRTDIKEKLFF. In DNA form, the CDR3 reads TGTGCCAGCAGCCCCCGGACGGATATAAAAGAAAAACTGTTTTTT. Based on the CDR3 plus reference TRBV7-9 and TRBJ1-4, the full variable domain is DTGVSQNPRHKITKRGQNVTFRCDPISEHNRLYWYRQTLGQGPEFLTYFQNEAQLEKSRLLSDRFSAERPKGSFSTLEIQRTEQGDSAMYLCASSPRTDIKEKLFFGSGTQLSVL.

This chain joins TRBV19 and TRBJ1-5; 9 nucleotides align to TRBD1. The germline CDR1 and CDR2 sequences are LNHDA and SQIVND (reference sequence). The CDR3 length is 16 residues. With V trimmed by 0 bases and J by 7 bases, 7 bases remained unmatched. The CDR3 reads CASSIDTTGGGQPQHF. The CDR3 nucleotides are TGTGCCAGTAGTATAGATACCACAGGGGGCGGGCAGCCCCAGCATTTT.

This clonotype occurred a few times. J is TRBJ2-2 and V is TRBV29-1; 9 bases agree with TRBD1. Germline values: CDR1 SQVTM, CDR2 ANQGSEA. V trimming: 7 bases; J trimming: 1 base; junction bases outside the gene matches: 4. This CDR3 is 14 amino acids long. CDR3: CSAGTGLNTGELFF. CDR3 coding DNA: TGCAGCGCAGGGACAGGGTTGAACACCGGGGAGCTGTTTTTT.

This clonotype has ten or more counts. The CDR3 sequence is CASSRAANYGYTF. In DNA, the CDR3 is TGTGCCAGCAGTCGCGCGGCTAACTATGGCTACACCTTC. The rearrangement uses TRBV6-1 and TRBJ1-2; D uncertain. Between the trimmed V and J ends, which lost 5 bases and 0 bases, there was a span of 7 bases. CDR3 length equals 13 residues. Per the germline V gene, CDR1 is MNHNS and CDR2 is SASEGT.

This chain uses TRBV2 with TRBJ2-3, with 9 bases that match TRBD1. The V and J ends lost 3 bases and 1 base, in that order; junction bases with no gene match: 2. Germline V gene sequence: CDR1 SNHLY, CDR2 FYNNEI. This CDR3 is 15 amino acids long. CDR3 protein: CASSEGQGGTDTQYF. For the CDR3, the DNA is TGTGCCAGCAGTGAGGGACAGGGTGGCACAGATACGCAGTATTTT.

The chain has TRBV12-3 or TRBV12-4 and TRBJ1-1; D might be TRBD1 (6 bases). V dropped 6 bases and J dropped 1 base, with 12 bases sitting between them. The CDR3 covers 14 residues. CDR3 sequence (DNA): TGTGCCAGCAGAGAGGCAGGGGAGAACACTGAAGCTTTCTTT. Its translation is CASREAGENTEAFF.

This clonotype was seen only once. V usage is TRBV6-2 or TRBV6-3 and J usage is TRBJ2-6; D is perhaps TRBD2 (5 bases). CDR1 and CDR2 (germline): MNHEY, SVGEGT. The CDR3 totals 15 residues. With 7 bases removed from V and 0 bases from J, the gap between germline ends came to 10 bases. The CDR3, as DNA: TGTGCCAGCACCCCCGGGAACTCTGGGGCCAACGTCCTGACTTTC. It is translated as CASTPGNSGANVLTF.

In nucleotides, the CDR3 is TGTGCCAGCAACGACAGGGGCTACCATTCTGGGGCCAACGTCCTGACTTTC. It codes for CASNDRGYHSGANVLTF. The chain combines TRBV12-3 or TRBV12-4 with TRBJ2-6, with 8 bases aligning to TRBD1. The CDR3 has 17 amino acids. V was pared by 7 bases and J by 1 base, with 9 bases of the junction left unmatched.

This clonotype was seen ten or more times. The gene calls are TRBV28 and TRBJ1-2; possible D gene TRBD1, 5 bases. V was shortened by 5 bases and J by 4 bases, with 14 bases between the two germline ends. Germline CDR1 reads MDHEN; CDR2 reads SYDVKM. The CDR3 totals 14 residues. Here the CDR3 reads CASSHQGPLYGYTF. The CDR3 DNA sequence: TGTGCCAGCAGTCACCAGGGTCCCCTCTATGGCTACACCTTC.

The rearrangement uses TRBV19 and TRBJ1-5, with 11 bases matching TRBD1. This CDR3 contains 16 residues. CDR1 is LNHDA, CDR2 SQIVND, per germline (reference sequence). The V gene end was trimmed by 7 bases and the J gene end by 2 bases; junction bases not matched to a gene: 7. DNA of the CDR3: TGTGCCAGTAAGAGGACAGGGGGCCATGGCAATCAGCCCCAGCATTTT. It translates to CASKRTGGHGNQPQHF.

This clonotype was picked up a small number of times. V is TRBV2 and J is TRBJ1-5; D is uncertain. Trimming removed 6 bases at V and 4 bases at J, with 19 bases between. The CDR3 runs 16 residues. Germline-derived CDR1 and CDR2 are SNHLY and FYNNEI. The CDR3, as DNA: TGTGCCAGCAGCGATGACCGAACTACCCCAAATCAGCCCCAGCATTTT. It encodes CASSDDRTTPNQPQHF. Full variable domain (missing parts from reference TRBV2 and TRBJ1-5): EPEVTQTPSHQVTQMGQEVILRCVPISNHLYFYWYRQILGQKVEFLVSFYNNEISEKSEIFDDQFSVERPDGSNFTLKIRSTKLEDSAMYFCASSDDRTTPNQPQHFGDGTRLSIL.

The V and J genes are TRBV5-1 and TRBJ2-7, with 8 positions matching TRBD1. This CDR3 spans 13 amino acids. CDR1 and CDR2 (germline): SGHRS, YFSETQ. Trimming removed 4 bases from V and 5 bases from J; junction bases left unmatched: 5. CDR3 bases: TGCGCCAGCAGCACGGACAGGGTCCACGAGCAGTACTTC. This sequence encodes CASSTDRVHEQYF.